Following are 20 T cell receptor beta chains from one sample sequenced in a study of a mutant IDH1 vaccine in newly diagnosed glioma. Time point reported: baseline, week 1 (first vaccination visit). Treatment indicated: pre-vaccination baseline after standard-of-care therapy. The data were produced by immunoSEQ multiplex PCR, yet TCRdb's version contains in-frame clones alone and is incomplete. The table lists tens of thousands of clones, around 80% of them singletons, with roughly 19% in the top ten. The starting material was PBMCs, obtained from a glioma patient treated with radiotherapy, temozolomide or both. These receptors all come from a man younger than 35 with glioma.

DNA for the CDR3: TGTGCCAGCAGCTTAGTGGACACCTATGGCTACACCTTC. Its protein is CASSLVDTYGYTF. The chain combines TRBV7-2 with TRBJ1-2, with D possibly matching TRBD1 (5 bases). The germline V and J ends were trimmed by 1 base and 4 bases, with 7 bases remaining between them. Germline-derived CDR1 and CDR2 are SGHTA and FQGNSA. This CDR3 is 13 amino acids long.

The V call is TRBV6-5, the J call TRBJ2-4; D may correspond to TRBD1 or TRBD2 (5 bases each). This CDR3 has 14 amino acids. Germline lookup yields CDR1 MNHEY and CDR2 SVGAGI. The germline V and J ends were trimmed by 6 bases and 8 bases, with 17 bases remaining between them. The chain's CDR3 is CASRGNYRGDIQYF. CDR3 sequence (DNA): TGTGCCAGCAGGGGGAATTACAGAGGGGACATTCAGTACTTC.

The CDR3: CASGPQGINQPQHF. In DNA form, the CDR3 reads TGTGCCAGCGGACCACAGGGGATCAATCAGCCCCAGCATTTT. This rearrangement joins TRBV6-5 to TRBJ1-5; 7 bases agree with TRBD1. V shed 8 bases, J shed 3 bases, and the junction held 7 bases outside the gene matches. The CDR3 consists of 14 residues. Germline loops: CDR1 MNHEY, CDR2 SVGAGI.

The V and J genes are TRBV18 and TRBJ2-4; the D is unclear. Germline V gives CDR1 KGHSH, CDR2 LQKENI. The CDR3 covers 12 residues. The V and J ends lost 3 bases and 8 bases respectively, with 8 bases between them. CDR3 region: CASSPDTDIQYF. The CDR3, as DNA: TGTGCCAGCTCACCCGACACAGACATTCAGTACTTC.

This rearrangement joins TRBV9 to TRBJ1-2; TRBD1 aligns across 10 bases. This CDR3 has 16 amino acids. Germline values: CDR1 SGDLS, CDR2 YYNGEE. After removal of 5 bases from V and 4 bases from J, the junction contained 11 bases not matched to a gene. This chain's CDR3 is CASRGQGEGFAYGYTF. CDR3 DNA: TGTGCCAGCAGAGGACAGGGGGAAGGTTTCGCCTATGGCTACACCTTC.

This clone was detected once. This chain joins TRBV5-4 and TRBJ2-7, with D tentatively TRBD2 (6 bases). The germline gives CDR1 SGHNT, CDR2 YYREEE (reference sequence). Trimming cost V 3 bases and J 0 bases, with 10 bases left between them. There are 14 residues in the CDR3. The CDR3 DNA follows: TGTGCCAGCAGCTCGGGACTGGACTCCTACGAGCAGTACTTC. It specifies CASSSGLDSYEQYF.

This sequence joins TRBV5-5 and TRBJ1-2; D not resolved. Trimming stripped 1 base from V and 8 bases from J, with 12 bases between. Germline values: CDR1 SGHKS, CDR2 YYEKEE (reference sequence). The CDR3 length is 13 residues. CDR3 sequence reads: CASSLLTEGGYTF. The CDR3 region has the DNA TGTGCCAGCAGCTTGTTAACGGAGGGAGGCTACACCTTC.

The chain recombines TRBV4-2 with TRBJ2-1, with D perhaps TRBD1 (8 bases). There are 14 residues in the CDR3. The V gene lost 2 bases and the J gene lost 8 bases, with 13 bases spanning the gap. Looked up from germline, CDR1 is LGHNA and CDR2 is YNFKEQ. CDR3 in DNA: TGTGCCAGCAGCCAACGACAGGGGAGGGATGAGCAGTTCTTC. Amino acids: CASSQRQGRDEQFF.

The rearrangement links TRBV27 to TRBJ1-6, with TRBD1 matching 8 bases. Looked up from germline, CDR1 is MNHEY and CDR2 is SMNVEV (reference sequence). The V segment lost 5 bases and the J segment 7 bases; nucleotides outside the gene matches: 1. The CDR3 contains 13 residues. The CDR3 sequence: CASSRTGNSPLHF. For the CDR3, the DNA is TGTGCCAGCAGTAGGACAGGGAATTCACCCCTCCACTTT.

The chain couples TRBV7-9 to TRBJ1-4, with D possibly being TRBD1 (6 bases). Deletions cut 5 bases from V and 4 bases from J, with 14 bases between. The CDR3 is 15 residues long. The germline gives CDR1 SEHNR, CDR2 FQNEAQ (reference sequence). CDR3: CASSVEGGNNEKLFF. Here the CDR3 DNA reads TGTGCCAGCAGCGTCGAAGGGGGTAATAATGAAAAACTGTTTTTT.

The chain combines TRBV2 with TRBJ1-2, with D unclear. The V gene lost 8 bases and the J gene lost 6 bases, with 13 bases spanning the gap. This CDR3 region has 12 residues. The germline CDR1 and CDR2 sequences are SNHLY and FYNNEI. CDR3 region: CASLREADGYTF. As DNA, the CDR3 is TGTGCCAGCCTACGAGAGGCTGATGGCTACACCTTC.

In DNA, the CDR3 is TGTGCCAGCAGTTACCGGTGGGGCGGGGAGCTGTTTTTT. This translates into CASSYRWGGELFF. The V and J genes are TRBV6-5 and TRBJ2-2; D call uncertain. CDR1 and CDR2 (germline): MNHEY, SVGAGI. The V end lost 2 bases, the J end lost 7 bases, and 8 bases lay between the germline ends. The CDR3 is 13 amino acids.

By share, this clone ranks as medium-sized. The CDR3 DNA is TGCGCCAGCAGCCAAGAGAATGTACAGGGGCATTACAATGAGCAGTTCTTC. Translated, it gives CASSQENVQGHYNEQFF. The V gene is TRBV4-3, the J gene TRBJ2-1; 7 nucleotides match TRBD1. Trimming at V came to 0 bases and at J to 4 bases, leaving 9 bases not matched to a gene. CDR1 LGHNA and CDR2 YSLEER come from the germline V gene. The CDR3 is made up of 17 amino acids.

The chain combines TRBV7-2 with TRBJ2-7; 10 nucleotides line up with TRBD2. This CDR3 has 15 amino acids. V was clipped by 5 bases and J by 7 bases; unmatched bases: 11. CDR1 and CDR2 (germline): SGHTA, FQGNSA. The CDR3 DNA sequence: TGTGCCAGCAGCACGCGGACTAGCGGTCTTAAGGAGCAGTACTTC. Encoded protein: CASSTRTSGLKEQYF.

The V and J genes are TRBV28 and TRBJ1-2; 8 bases are a match to TRBD1. CDR3 size: 12 residues. The V gene's germline CDR1 is MDHEN and CDR2 SYDVKM. The ends lost 6 bases at V and 4 bases at J; junction bases unmatched: 1. The CDR3 region is CASSDRGYGYTF. The CDR3 nucleotides are TGTGCCAGCAGCGACAGGGGCTATGGCTACACCTTC.

The chain carries TRBV14 and TRBJ1-2, with a tentative D call TRBD1 (6 bases). From germline, CDR1 is SGHDN and CDR2 FVKESK. V lost 0 bases to trimming and J lost 7 bases, with 15 bases between them. There are 15 residues in the CDR3. This CDR3 is CASSQEVWGGGGYTF. CDR3 nucleotide sequence: TGTGCCAGCAGCCAAGAAGTATGGGGGGGCGGTGGCTACACCTTC. Full variable domain (missing parts from reference TRBV14 and TRBJ1-2): EAGVTQFPSHSVIEKGQTVTLRCDPISGHDNLYWYRRVMGKEIKFLLHFVKESKQDESGMPNNRFLAERTGGTYSTLKVQPAELEDSGVYFCASSQEVWGGGGYTFGSGTRLTVV.

The CDR3, as DNA: TGTGCCAGCAGTGAGAGAGCCCTGGGAGAAGCTTTCTTT. Protein product: CASSERALGEAFF. The rearrangement uses TRBV2 and TRBJ1-1, with D uncertain. This CDR3 has 13 amino acids. The germline V gene has CDR1 SNHLY and CDR2 FYNNEI. V lost 3 bases to trimming and J lost 8 bases, with 13 bases between them.

The chain uses TRBV1 and TRBJ2-1; no check of the table's D call, TRBD2, against the DNA was made. TRBV1 is a pseudogene segment. The CDR3 consists of 18 residues. The CDR3 sequence: CTSSLELRASGVYNEQFF. CDR3 DNA: TGCACCAGCAGCCTCGAGCTTAGGGCTAGCGGAGTGTACAATGAGCAGTTCTTC.

The genes are TRBV4-1 and TRBJ2-7, with 8 bases identical to TRBD2. Germline CDR1 MGHRA, CDR2 YSYEKL. The length of the CDR3 is 14 residues. The V segment lost 0 bases and the J segment 2 bases; nucleotides outside the gene matches: 0. In DNA, the CDR3 is TGCGCCAGCAGCCAAGAGGGACTAGCCTACGAGCAGTACTTC. It translates to CASSQEGLAYEQYF.

V usage is TRBV5-4 and J usage is TRBJ2-3; D may correspond to TRBD1 or TRBD2 (6 bases each). This CDR3 has 15 residues. Germline lookup yields CDR1 SGHNT and CDR2 YYREEE (reference sequence). V was pared by 6 bases and J by 8 bases, with 22 bases between. CDR3 in amino acids: CASTFGGQSIGTQYF. The CDR3 bases are TGTGCCAGCACCTTCGGGGGACAAAGCATCGGTACGCAGTATTTT.